The 22 T cell receptor beta chains given below trace back to one sample, sequenced in a study of cytomegalovirus exposure and HLA in healthy donors. PCR used 60 Vbeta primers and 13 Jbeta primers. Produced via immunoSEQ multiplex PCR; TCRdb's table is partial and in-frame only. The sample has 100,000 to 150,000 clones, about 76% seen once. Sequencing used PBMCs. These TCRs come from a woman aged 60-70 years in good health and CMV-seropositive.

With regard to this clone: The same CDR3 arises from other DNA sequences in this sample as well. The chain uses TRBV7-2 and TRBJ1-2, with 10 bases identical to TRBD1. V shed 5 bases and J 4 bases; nucleotides not matched to a gene: 4. The CDR3 has 14 residues. Looked up from germline, CDR1 is SGHTA and CDR2 is FQGNSA. CDR3: CASSPGQGGYGYTF. CDR3 DNA: TGTGCCAGCAGCCCAGGACAGGGGGGCTATGGCTACACCTTC.

The V call is TRBV2, the J call TRBJ1-6; TRBD1 matches 7 bases. The CDR3 has 13 residues. Losses at the gene ends were 6 bases for V and 10 bases for J; bases not matched to a gene: 6. The germline V gene has CDR1 SNHLY and CDR2 FYNNEI. The CDR3 reads CASRGDSGSPLHF. The CDR3 DNA reads as TGTGCCAGCAGGGGGGACAGCGGATCACCCCTCCACTTT.

The chain has TRBV5-8 and TRBJ1-6, with 9 bases identical to TRBD1. The ends lost 0 bases at V and 16 bases at J; junction bases unmatched: 11. There are 15 residues in the CDR3. Germline loops: CDR1 SGHTS, CDR2 YDEGEE. The DNA for the CDR3 is TGTGCCAGCAGCTTGGTGACAGGGGGTGCCTCAACACTCCACTTT. This codes for CASSLVTGGASTLHF.

This clone was counted a single time. The chain links TRBV10-2 to TRBJ2-4, with D perhaps TRBD1 (5 bases). V was clipped by 3 bases and J by 8 bases, with 17 bases between them. The CDR3 consists of 15 residues. Germline assignment: CDR1 WSHSY and CDR2 SAAADI. The CDR3 loop is CASSEARRAVYIQYF. CDR3 nucleotide sequence: TGCGCCAGCAGTGAAGCCCGCAGGGCAGTATACATTCAGTACTTC.

This sequence joins TRBV7-9 and TRBJ2-2; 10 bases line up with TRBD1. With 5 bases clipped from V and 3 bases from J, the junction kept 3 bases outside the gene matches. This CDR3 is 15 amino acids long. Looked up from germline, CDR1 is SEHNR and CDR2 is FQNEAQ (reference sequence). CDR3 protein: CASSPGTGDTGELFF. The CDR3 DNA sequence: TGTGCCAGCAGCCCCGGGACAGGGGACACCGGGGAGCTGTTTTTT.

This chain uses TRBV4-2 with TRBJ1-1; no clear D gene. CDR1 and CDR2 from the germline V gene are LGHNA and YNFKEQ. CDR3 length: 15 amino acids. V was clipped by 4 bases and J by 4 bases, with 16 bases between them. DNA for the CDR3: TGTGCCAGCAGCCCCGACCGCGGAGTTGGCACTGAAGCTTTCTTT. Translation gives CASSPDRGVGTEAFF.

The genes are TRBV5-6 and TRBJ2-2, with D tentatively TRBD2 (6 bases). CDR1 and CDR2 from the germline V gene are SGHDT and YYEEEE. The CDR3 is 17 amino acids. Trimming pared 4 bases from V and 1 base from J, leaving 17 bases between. The CDR3 here is CASSSAVSGLNTGELFF. The CDR3 bases are TGTGCCAGCAGCAGTGCAGTTAGCGGCTTGAACACCGGGGAGCTGTTTTTT.

V is TRBV4-1 and J is TRBJ2-5; 8 positions agree with TRBD2. J was trimmed by 2 bases and V by 8 bases; bases with no gene match: 4. In germline, CDR1 is MGHRA, CDR2 YSYEKL. The CDR3 consists of 13 residues. The CDR3 nucleotides are TGCGCCAGCGCACTAGCGGAACAAGAGACCCAGTACTTC. As protein: CASALAEQETQYF.

The gene calls are TRBV5-1 and TRBJ1-1; D may be TRBD1 (5 bases). There are 14 residues in the CDR3. Germline lookup yields CDR1 SGHRS and CDR2 YFSETQ. The V and J ends lost 4 bases and 5 bases respectively, with 15 bases between them. In DNA, the CDR3 is TGCGCCAGCAGCCTTCAGGGTCGGAATACTGAAGCTTTCTTT. Amino acid sequence: CASSLQGRNTEAFF.

The chain couples TRBV2 to TRBJ1-1; no definite D call. CDR3 length equals 13 residues. The germline gives CDR1 SNHLY, CDR2 FYNNEI. The V end lost 5 bases, the J end lost 1 base, and 8 bases lay between the germline ends. Here the CDR3 reads CASSLERNTEAFF. The CDR3 DNA follows: TGTGCCAGCAGTTTGGAGAGGAACACTGAAGCTTTCTTT.

This chain connects TRBV7-2 to TRBJ2-3; 8 bases align to TRBD2. Germline CDR1 SGHTA, CDR2 FQGNSA. The V segment lost 2 bases and the J segment 0 bases; nucleotides outside the gene matches: 7. CDR3 length: 17 residues. CDR3 residues: CASSLSLAGLSTDTQYF. DNA of the CDR3: TGTGCCAGCAGCTTAAGTTTAGCGGGACTGAGCACAGATACGCAGTATTTT.

This clone was detected a few times. This CDR3 is CARGGLETQYF. In DNA, the CDR3 is TGTGCTCGCGGTGGATTGGAGACCCAGTACTTC. This chain connects TRBV30 to TRBJ2-5; D ambiguous. CDR3 length: 11 amino acids. Germline lookup yields CDR1 GTSNPN and CDR2 SVGIG (reference sequence).

CDR3 loop: CASSPARRDNYGYTF. The CDR3 DNA reads TGCGCCAGCAGCCCCGCCCGGAGGGATAACTATGGCTACACCTTC. The chain recombines TRBV4-1 with TRBJ1-2; D call uncertain. The germline V gene encodes CDR1 MGHRA and CDR2 YSYEKL. V was shortened by 4 bases and J by 1 base, with 13 bases between the two germline ends. The CDR3 has 15 residues.

This chain links TRBV4-2 with TRBJ1-6, with D tentatively TRBD1 (5 bases). The CDR3 loop spans 16 amino acids. Between the trimmed V and J ends, which lost 0 bases and 7 bases, there was a span of 13 bases. Germline V CDR1 and CDR2: LGHNA, YNFKEQ. The CDR3 DNA reads TGTGCCAGCAGCCAAGATCGGGGACTCTACAATTCACCCCTCCACTTT. Protein product: CASSQDRGLYNSPLHF.

This rearrangement joins TRBV7-2 to TRBJ1-5; a possible D gene is TRBD1 (5 bases). Trimming removed 1 base at V and 3 bases at J, with 7 bases between. The CDR3 has 14 residues. Looked up from germline, CDR1 is SGHTA and CDR2 is FQGNSA. CDR3 sequence: CASSLDRSNQPQHF. As DNA, the CDR3 is TGTGCCAGCAGCTTAGACAGGTCCAATCAGCCCCAGCATTTT.

The CDR3 coding sequence is TGTGCCAGCGGGGGGGCGGCGAACACTGAAGCTTTCTTT. Translating gives CASGGAANTEAFF. The chain uses TRBV7-2 and TRBJ1-1, with a tentative D call TRBD1 (6 bases). This CDR3 has 13 residues. V was shortened by 8 bases and J by 1 base, with 11 bases between the two germline ends. Germline CDR1 is SGHTA and CDR2 is FQGNSA.

This clone was seen only a few times. V gene TRBV4-3 combines with J gene TRBJ2-1, with 9 bases lining up with TRBD2. The germline V gene has CDR1 LGHNA and CDR2 YSLEER. This CDR3 region has 15 residues. The V gene end was trimmed by 3 bases and the J gene end by 3 bases; junction bases not matched to a gene: 3. The CDR3 DNA follows: TGCGCCAGCAGCCACGCTAGCGGGGACTACAATGAGCAGTTCTTC. Protein: CASSHASGDYNEQFF.

This clone appeared a single time. This rearrangement joins TRBV30 to TRBJ2-2; D is possibly TRBD1 (7 bases). V lost 5 bases to trimming and J lost 0 bases, with 10 bases between them. The CDR3 extends over 14 amino acids. Germline V gene lookup returns CDR1 GTSNPN and CDR2 SVGIG (reference sequence). The CDR3: CAWGGTANTGELFF. CDR3 DNA: TGTGCCTGGGGAGGGACAGCGAACACCGGGGAGCTGTTTTTT.

This chain uses TRBV7-2 with TRBJ2-1, with 9 bases matching TRBD2. Per the germline V gene, CDR1 is SGHTA and CDR2 is FQGNSA. The CDR3 has 17 residues. The V segment lost 5 bases and the J segment 6 bases; nucleotides outside the gene matches: 14. The CDR3 protein is CASSRKGLAGLGNEQFF. Written as DNA, the CDR3 is TGTGCCAGCAGCCGAAAAGGTCTAGCGGGGTTGGGCAATGAGCAGTTCTTC.

The count of this clone is one. This chain uses TRBV27 with TRBJ1-5, with D perhaps matching TRBD1 (5 bases). This CDR3 region has 14 residues. The V gene lost 4 bases and the J gene lost 10 bases, with 17 bases spanning the gap. CDR1 is MNHEY, CDR2 SMNVEV, per germline (reference sequence). CDR3: CASSYVGGAPPQHF. DNA for the CDR3: TGTGCCAGCAGTTATGTAGGAGGGGCCCCCCCCCAGCATTTT.

V gene TRBV11-3 combines with J gene TRBJ2-7, with D maybe TRBD1 (5 bases). The germline V gene encodes CDR1 SGHNT and CDR2 YENEEA. The CDR3 is made up of 13 amino acids. V was shortened by 2 bases and J by 6 bases, with 11 bases between the two germline ends. CDR3 bases: TGTGCCAGCAGCTTACAGGGAAACCGCGAGCAGTACTTC. It yields the protein CASSLQGNREQYF.

The chain combines TRBV6-1 with TRBJ2-3; TRBD2 might be the D (6 bases). CDR3 length equals 15 residues. Germline assignment: CDR1 MNHNS and CDR2 SASEGT. The V and J ends lost 2 bases and 2 bases respectively, with 11 bases between them. The CDR3 sequence: CASSETDYTTDTQYF. The CDR3 DNA follows: TGTGCCAGCAGTGAAACGGACTATACCACAGATACGCAGTATTTT.